This T cell receptor beta chain appears in the sequencing data of a study of blood T cell repertoires in COVID-19. Profiled with immunoSEQ multiplex PCR; TCRdb holds only in-frame clones, not every one. The sample holds tens of thousands of clones, approximately 80% seen once. Germline lookup yields CDR1 SGHDT and CDR2 YYEEEE. This CDR3 spans 16 amino acids. V was clipped by 0 bases and J by 8 bases; unmatched bases: 9. The V call is TRBV5-6, the J call TRBJ1-2, with 11 nucleotides matching TRBD1. The sequence was obtained from a woman in her fifties or sixties with acute or convalescent COVID-19. Sequencing was carried out using peripheral blood. The CDR3 sequence: CASSLGLDRGLKGYTF. The CDR3 DNA follows: TGTGCCAGCAGCTTGGGTCTGGACAGGGGGCTAAAGGGCTACACCTTC.